Below, 24 T cell receptor beta chains from the same sample are listed, as sequenced in a study of response to subunit inactivated influenza vaccine. TCRdb reprocessed the RT-PCR reads with MiXCR, giving one entry per CDR3 protein. The data hold 150,000 to 200,000 distinct CDR3 sequences, with about 12% observed a single time. This sample was shared with a second study, whose subject was T cells expressing NK-cell markers. That work contributes: Template switching by 5'RACE with UMIs generated the TCR beta cDNA.

The input for sequencing was CD8+ T cells sorted from PBMCs, taken approximately 13 days after vaccination. The source is a man aged 50-60 years who received an inactivated influenza vaccine.

This clonotype was seen a few times. CDR3 DNA sequence: TGCGCCAGCAGCCAAGGATCCCAAGAATACAATGAGCAGTTCTTC. This codes for CASSQGSQEYNEQFF. The chain employs TRBV4-3 and TRBJ2-1; D is ambiguous. The ends were cut back, 1 base at V and 4 bases at J, with 11 bases in the middle. This CDR3 has 15 residues. Per germline, CDR1 LGHNA and CDR2 YSLEER.

V gene TRBV12-3 or TRBV12-4 combines with J gene TRBJ2-1, with D hard to call. The germline V and J ends were trimmed by 3 bases and 0 bases, with 6 bases remaining between them. The CDR3 is 14 residues long. CDR3 coding DNA: TGTGCCAGCAGTTTTGGGTCCTCCTACAATGAGCAGTTCTTC. It specifies CASSFGSSYNEQFF.

This rearrangement joins TRBV15 to TRBJ2-6; 7 bases are a match to TRBD1. This CDR3 is 18 amino acids long. Per germline, CDR1 LNHNV and CDR2 YYDKDF (reference sequence). V gave up 1 base and J gave up 0 bases; unmatched junction bases: 6. The CDR3 DNA reads as TGTGCCACCAGCAGAGTACAGGGGTCCCCCTCTGGGGCCAACGTCCTGACTTTC. Its protein product is CATSRVQGSPSGANVLTF.

This clonotype has only a few counts. This chain connects TRBV6-2 or TRBV6-3 to TRBJ2-5; 9 bases fit TRBD2. The CDR3 is 18 residues long. The germline V gene has CDR1 MNHEY and CDR2 SVGEGT. V dropped 0 bases and J dropped 1; count of bases not matched to a gene: 9. The CDR3 sequence: CASSYSSLVAGVQETQYF. In DNA, the CDR3 is TGTGCCAGCAGTTACTCGAGCTTGGTAGCGGGGGTCCAAGAGACCCAGTACTTC.

This chain joins TRBV30 and TRBJ2-7; 9 bases are shared with TRBD1. The CDR3 is made up of 14 amino acids. In germline, CDR1 is GTSNPN, CDR2 SVGIG (reference sequence). This CDR3 reads CAFNRDRVPYEQYF. CDR3 sequence (DNA): TGTGCTTTCAACCGGGACAGGGTTCCCTACGAGCAGTACTTC.

Here the CDR3 reads CASSRTGSDTEAFF. Here the CDR3 DNA reads TGCGCCAGCAGCCGCACAGGTTCGGACACTGAAGCTTTCTTT. The rearrangement links TRBV4-3 to TRBJ1-1; D is perhaps TRBD1 (5 bases). Trimming removed 4 bases at V and 3 bases at J, with 12 bases between. The germline V gene has CDR1 LGHNA and CDR2 YSLEER. CDR3 size: 14 residues.

This clonotype was detected only a few times. The chain recombines TRBV6-1 with TRBJ2-1; 7 bases are shared with TRBD1. V dropped 4 bases and J dropped 5; count of bases not matched to a gene: 11. The CDR3 length is 16 residues. Germline values: CDR1 MNHNS, CDR2 SASEGT. This CDR3 is CASSAFRGQPHNEQFF. CDR3 DNA sequence: TGTGCCAGCAGTGCCTTCCGGGGACAGCCCCACAATGAGCAGTTCTTC.

The genes are TRBV6-2 or TRBV6-3 and TRBJ2-7, with D possibly TRBD2 on 6 matching bases. The CDR3 sequence is 13 residues long. Germline assignment: CDR1 MNHEY and CDR2 SVGEGT. V lost 2 bases and J lost 3, with 8 bases in between. The CDR3 DNA reads as TGTGCCAGCAGTTACGGCGGGGTCTACGAGCAGTACTTC. It translates to CASSYGGVYEQYF.

This chain joins TRBV6-1 and TRBJ2-3; 12 bases are shared with TRBD2. V lost 6 bases to trimming and J lost 0 bases; unmatched junction nucleotides: 7. Germline values: CDR1 MNHNS, CDR2 SASEGT. This CDR3 is built from 17 residues. CDR3 sequence reads: CASRGTSGYSSTDTQYF. The CDR3 nucleotides are TGTGCCAGCAGGGGGACTAGCGGGTACTCTAGCACAGATACGCAGTATTTT.

The CDR3 protein is CATSSPGTGFLYNEQFF. The CDR3 bases are TGTGCCACCAGCAGTCCCGGGACAGGGTTCCTCTACAATGAGCAGTTCTTC. The gene calls are TRBV15 and TRBJ2-1; TRBD1 matches at 9 bases. Germline V gives CDR1 LNHNV, CDR2 YYDKDF (reference sequence). The ends lost 3 bases at V and 3 bases at J; junction bases unmatched: 9. The CDR3 loop spans 17 amino acids. The entire variable domain, with the rest obtained from reference TRBV15 and TRBJ2-1, is as follows: DAMVIQNPRYQVTQFGKPVTLSCSQTLNHNVMYWYQQKSSQAPKLLFHYYDKDFNNEADTPDNFQSRRPNTSFCFLDIRSPGLGDTAMYLCATSSPGTGFLYNEQFFGPGTRLTVL.

The chain carries TRBV3-1 and TRBJ2-3; 9 nucleotides line up with TRBD2. This CDR3 spans 16 amino acids. V was pared by 0 bases and J by 3 bases, with 4 bases of the junction left unmatched. CDR1 and CDR2 from the germline V gene are LGHDT and YNNKEL (reference sequence). The CDR3 loop is CASSQDAGGYTDTQYF. DNA for the CDR3: TGTGCCAGCAGCCAAGATGCGGGGGGGTATACAGATACGCAGTATTTT.

The V call is TRBV6-2 or TRBV6-3, the J call TRBJ2-7; TRBD2 matches 7 bases. Germline V gives CDR1 MNHEY, CDR2 SVGEGT. The CDR3 contains 15 residues. Germline trimming cut 0 bases from V and 2 bases from J; bases unmatched to any gene: 4. For the CDR3, the DNA is TGTGCCAGCAGTTACTCTGCGGGAGTAACCTACGAGCAGTACTTC. Translation: CASSYSAGVTYEQYF.

This clonotype was recorded a few times. The chain joins TRBV30 to TRBJ2-7; tentatively, D is TRBD1 (5 bases). CDR1 is GTSNPN and CDR2 is SVGIG in the germline V gene (reference sequence). The CDR3 spans 14 residues. Trimming cost V 2 bases and J 1 base, with 12 bases left between them. CDR3 bases: TGTGCCTGGAGTTCCACAGGTACTTCCTACGAGCAGTACTTC. It encodes CAWSSTGTSYEQYF. The whole variable domain, remainder taken from reference TRBV30 and TRBJ2-7, is SQTIHQWPATLVQPVGSPLSLECTVEGTSNPNLYWYRQAAGRGLQLLFYSVGIGQISSEVPQNLSASRPQDRQFILSSKKLLLSDSGFYLCAWSSTGTSYEQYFGPGTRLTVT.

The chain couples TRBV10-2 to TRBJ2-7; D assignment may be TRBD1 or TRBD2 (7 bases each). V lost 3 bases, J lost 5 bases, and 14 bases lay in between. This CDR3 contains 14 residues. In germline, CDR1 is WSHSY, CDR2 SAAADI. CDR3 sequence reads: CASSESGGLNEQYF. In nucleotides, the CDR3 is TGCGCCAGCAGTGAATCAGGGGGACTAAACGAGCAGTACTTC.

This clonotype has more than one count but fewer than ten. The chain links TRBV19 to TRBJ2-1; the D is unclear. The V end was cut by 0 bases, the J end by 5 bases, with 14 bases between. CDR3 length: 16 amino acids. Germline V lookup: CDR1 LNHDA, CDR2 SQIVND (reference sequence). Here the CDR3 DNA reads TGTGCCAGTAGTATAGAAAGCCCGCCACTCGACAATGAGCAGTTCTTC. It yields the protein CASSIESPPLDNEQFF.

The CDR3 coding sequence is TGTGCCAGCAGCCTATCAGGGGGAGTTCAGCCCCAGCATTTT. Translating it yields CASSLSGGVQPQHF. The gene calls are TRBV3-1 and TRBJ1-5, with TRBD1 matching 7 bases. The germline CDR1 and CDR2 sequences are LGHDT and YNNKEL (reference sequence). The CDR3 covers 14 residues. The ends lost 4 bases at V and 6 bases at J; junction bases unmatched: 6.

The chain joins TRBV29-1 to TRBJ1-2, with a possible D match to TRBD1 (5 bases). Trimming took 3 bases from V and 6 from J, leaving 14 bases between them. There are 13 residues in the CDR3. Germline V gives CDR1 SQVTM, CDR2 ANQGSEA. DNA of the CDR3: TGCAGCGTTGATCCCGGGACGGAGAATGGCTACACCTTC. Its translation is CSVDPGTENGYTF. The full variable domain, completed using reference TRBV29-1 and TRBJ1-2, is SAVISQKPSRDICQRGTSLTIQCQVDSQVTMMFWYRQQPGQSLTLIATANQGSEATYESGFVIDKFPISRPNLTFSTLTVSNMSPEDSSIYLCSVDPGTENGYTFGSGTRLTVV.

The rearrangement joins TRBV7-3 to TRBJ2-1; perhaps TRBD1 as D (6 bases). Germline V gene sequence: CDR1 SGHTA, CDR2 FQGTGA. The CDR3 spans 13 residues. V shed 1 base and J shed 10 bases, with 11 bases lying between them. CDR3 sequence reads: CASSLIDGTEQFF. As DNA, the CDR3 is TGTGCCAGCAGCTTAATAGATGGGACAGAGCAGTTCTTC.

In this sample, this clonotype turned up many times. This chain uses TRBV7-9 with TRBJ2-1, with D hard to call. V shed 7 bases and J shed 8 bases, with 12 bases lying between them. CDR1 SEHNR and CDR2 FQNEAQ come from the germline V gene (reference sequence). This CDR3 has 12 amino acids. The CDR3 region has the DNA TGTGCCAGCACAGTTCGGTTGGATGAGCAGTTCTTC. Amino acids: CASTVRLDEQFF.

This clonotype was counted between two and nine times. The DNA for the CDR3 is TGTGCCAGCAGAGCCACAGGGTTACCATCTGGAAACACCATATATTTT. It translates to CASRATGLPSGNTIYF. This chain uses TRBV12-3 or TRBV12-4 with TRBJ1-3, with D possibly being TRBD1 (6 bases). V was trimmed by 6 bases and J by 1 base, leaving 16 bases between them. The CDR3 contains 16 residues.

This clonotype has a handful of counts. The rearrangement joins TRBV5-1 to TRBJ2-7; 7 bases are shared with TRBD2. CDR1 is SGHRS and CDR2 is YFSETQ in the germline V gene. The CDR3 totals 15 residues. With V trimmed by 0 bases and J by 3 bases, 6 bases remained unmatched. Here the CDR3 reads CASSLDGGGDYEQYF. The CDR3 region has the DNA TGCGCCAGCAGCTTGGATGGGGGGGGAGACTACGAGCAGTACTTC.

This chain uses TRBV29-1 with TRBJ2-3; 7 nucleotides line up with TRBD1. The CDR3 loop spans 16 amino acids. Trimming cost V 0 bases and J 6 bases; bases outside gene matches: 12. Germline CDR1 reads SQVTM; CDR2 reads ANQGSEA. CDR3 sequence: CSVEDPRGRGLDTQYF. For the CDR3, the DNA is TGCAGCGTTGAAGATCCGAGGGGGCGAGGATTGGATACGCAGTATTTT.

This clonotype was seen at least ten times. The V and J genes are TRBV6-2 or TRBV6-3 and TRBJ2-1; TRBD1 might be the D (6 bases). Trimming shortened V by 7 bases and J by 8 bases, and 15 bases separated the two germline ends. CDR3 length: 13 amino acids. The germline V gene has CDR1 MNHEY and CDR2 SVGEGT. The CDR3 nucleotides read TGTGCCAGCAATAATCAGGGGTGGTATGAGCAGTTCTTC. Translated, it gives CASNNQGWYEQFF.

This clonotype was observed at least ten times. The chain uses TRBV5-1 and TRBJ2-1; 10 bases are a match to TRBD2. V gave up 3 bases and J gave up 3 bases; unmatched junction bases: 21. The germline V gene has CDR1 SGHRS and CDR2 YFSETQ. This CDR3 has 21 residues. This CDR3 reads CASSSHFNRLAGEVIYNEQFF. For the CDR3, the DNA is TGCGCCAGCAGCTCTCACTTTAATAGGCTAGCGGGAGAGGTTATCTACAATGAGCAGTTCTTC.